The subject of this entry is one T cell receptor (beta chain). Its target is unknown. These data are taken from a study of STAT5B mutations in CD4+ large granular lymphocyte leukemia. Overall study findings and caveats: Patient CD4-sorted repertoires stayed more clonal than healthy ones after leukemic-clone removal. No patients shared main leukemic clonotypes, though roughly 25% appeared at low frequency elsewhere. TRBV06-family usage was enriched in top patient clones (8/27) versus controls (2/35).

The CDR3 is made up of 14 amino acids. V was clipped by 4 bases and J by 0 bases, with 7 bases between them. In germline, CDR1 is LNHDA, CDR2 SQIVND (reference sequence). Assay: immunoSEQ multiplex PCR; the TCRdb copy retains only in-frame clones and omits some. The sample carries some 32,000 clones, about three quarters recorded once. The chain carries TRBV19 and TRBJ1-5; tentatively, D is TRBD1 (5 bases). The origin of this receptor is a human donor in good health. Sequencing was carried out using CD4+ T cells from blood buffy coats. CDR3: CASSRGNSNQPQHF. As DNA, the CDR3 is TGTGCCAGTAGTAGGGGGAATAGCAATCAGCCCCAGCATTTT.